This entry lists 27 T cell receptor beta chains sequenced from one sample in a study of CD8+ T cells in alopecia areata. Extraction of RNA preceded its reverse transcription into cDNA, which served as the sequencing template. Assay: immunoSEQ multiplex PCR; the TCRdb copy retains only in-frame clones and omits some. This sample has approximately 3,000 clones, each found more than once. Time point in this sample: mouse skin 3 weeks after grafting. Sequencing used skin, obtained at week 3. The receptors were gathered from a C3H/HeJ mouse with alopecia areata. Strain MHC haplotype: H2-k.

This clone was detected many times. The gene symbols are mouse symbols. The read ends 4 residues early relative to the CDR3; the germline J gene fills the gap. The rearrangement uses TRBV19 and TRBJ2-2, with 7 positions matching TRBD1. The CDR3 runs to 15 residues. V shed 2 bases, J shed 3 bases, and the junction held 4 bases outside the gene matches. The germline CDR1 and CDR2 sequences are FNHDT and SITEND (reference sequence). The sequenced part of the CDR3 DNA is TGTGCCAGCAGTATTACAGGGGTGCACACCGGG. It encodes CASSITGVHTG. The whole CDR3 protein reads CASSITGVHTGQLYF.

This clone qualifies as medium-sized. Gene names are mouse gene names. Partial CDR3 DNA: TGTGCCAGCAGCCCCGACTGGGGGGGAACCGGG. Translated: CASSPDWGGTG. The CDR3, in full, reads CASSPDWGGTGQLYF. The V and J genes are TRBV19 and TRBJ2-2, with 11 bases matching TRBD2. With the read ending 4 residues before the CDR3 end, the germline J gene is used to fill in that end. V lost 5 bases, J lost 5 bases, and 5 bases stayed unmatched. The CDR3 extends over 15 amino acids. The germline V gene encodes CDR1 FNHDT and CDR2 SITEND (reference sequence).

Concerning this clone itself: Gene names are mouse gene names. The CDR3 goes on 4 residues after the read ends, and that part is filled in from the germline J gene. The chain links TRBV13-2 to TRBJ2-4; perhaps TRBD2 as D (6 bases). Looked up from germline, CDR1 is NNHNN and CDR2 is SYGAGS (reference sequence). The CDR3 spans 15 residues. Trimming stripped 2 bases from V and 1 base from J, with 11 bases between. The CDR3 region is CASGEIWGGQNTLYF. The CDR3 DNA, read in part, is TGTGCCAGCGGTGAGATCTGGGGTGGTCAAAAC.

Concerning this clone: Genes here carry mouse names. The read terminates 4 residues before the CDR3 end, so the remaining end is supplied by the germline J gene. J is TRBJ2-5 and V is TRBV29; 12 bases line up with TRBD1. This CDR3 region has 16 residues. Germline CDR1 reads MSHET; CDR2 reads SYDVDS. Losses at the gene ends were 7 bases for V and 2 bases for J; bases not matched to a gene: 7. CDR3 protein: CASTGTGGAGQDTQYF. CDR3 DNA, as far as it was read: TGTGCTAGCACCGGGACAGGGGGCGCGGGCCAAGAC.

By its share, this clone is medium-sized. Any gene name here is a mouse gene name. Read sequence stops 4 residues before the CDR3 end, and the germline J gene provides the missing end. This chain links TRBV17 with TRBJ2-4, with 9 nucleotides matching TRBD1. This CDR3 is built from 14 residues. Germline lookup yields CDR1 MNHDT and CDR2 YYDKIL. CDR3 sequence: CASRDTGGGNTLYF. The sequenced part of the CDR3 DNA is TGTGCTAGCAGGGATACAGGGGGCGGGAAC.

This clone was counted many times. These gene names are mouse names. The read terminates 4 residues ahead of where the CDR3 ends, so the germline J gene completes it. This sequence joins TRBV19 and TRBJ2-5; 9 positions agree with TRBD2. The germline CDR1 and CDR2 sequences are FNHDT and SITEND (reference sequence). The CDR3 loop spans 14 amino acids. The V gene end was trimmed by 4 bases and the J gene end by 2 bases; junction bases not matched to a gene: 2. Partial CDR3 DNA: TGTGCCAGCAGTCTACTGGGGGGCCAAGAC. This codes for CASSLLGGQD. Given in full, the CDR3 is CASSLLGGQDTQYF.

This clone appeared many times. These gene names are mouse names. The read ends 4 residues before the CDR3 terminus; that terminus is restored from the germline J gene. The chain is built from TRBV26 and TRBJ1-1; weak D call: TRBD1 (6 bases). Germline values: CDR1 KGHPV, CDR2 FQNQEV (reference sequence). This CDR3 is 14 amino acids long. CDR3 sequence: CASSSRGGRSEVFF. The covered CDR3 bases are TGTGCCAGCAGTTCACGGGGGGGGCGCTCA.

Sample share makes this clone large. The gene symbols are mouse symbols. The read stops 4 residues short of the end of the CDR3; the missing end is completed from the germline J gene. The rearrangement joins TRBV19 to TRBJ2-1; a weak D match, TRBD1 (5 bases). The V end lost 4 bases, the J end lost 6 bases, and 11 bases lay between the germline ends. This CDR3 comprises 13 residues. From germline, CDR1 is FNHDT and CDR2 SITEND (reference sequence). The DNA read from the CDR3 is TGTGCCAGCAGTGTGCCAGGGAGTGCT. It encodes CASSVPGSA. The entire CDR3 sequence reads CASSVPGSAEQFF. Complete variable domain (other parts from reference TRBV19 and TRBJ2-1): GGIITQTPKFLIGQEGQKLTLKCQQNFNHDTMYWYRQDSGKGLRLIYYSITENDLQKGDLSEGYDASREKKSSFSLTVTSAQKNEMAVFLCASSVPGSAEQFFGPGTRLTVL.

This clone was recorded at least ten times. The germline and genes are mouse ones. The read ends 4 residues before the CDR3 terminus; that terminus is restored from the germline J gene. The rearrangement links TRBV13-3 to TRBJ2-5; TRBD1 aligns across 9 bases. The CDR3 contains 14 residues. CDR1 is NNHDY, CDR2 SYVADS, per germline. The part of the CDR3 DNA that was read is TGTGCCAGCAGTGACTGGGACAGGGAAGAC. Translated, it gives CASSDWDRED. From start to end, the CDR3 is CASSDWDREDTQYF.

In its sample, this clone ranks as medium-sized. All gene names here are mouse names. The CDR3 is cut off 4 residues early in the read; its end comes from the germline J gene. The rearrangement links TRBV13-1 to TRBJ2-2, with D tentatively TRBD2 (6 bases). This CDR3 contains 13 residues. The V end was cut by 4 bases, the J end by 2 bases, with 6 bases between. Germline loops: CDR1 NSHNY, CDR2 SYGAGN. The CDR3 spells CASSLGNTGQLYF. The sequenced CDR3 bases are TGTGCCAGCAGTCTGGGGAACACCGGG.

As for this clone: Gene names are the mouse ones. The sequence runs out 4 residues before the end of the CDR3; the remainder is reconstructed from the germline J gene. This chain joins TRBV13-2 and TRBJ1-2; TRBD1 aligns across 8 bases. Germline V gene sequence: CDR1 NNHNN, CDR2 SYGAGS (reference sequence). The CDR3 is 17 amino acids. V gave up 0 bases and J gave up 2 bases; unmatched junction bases: 9. This chain's CDR3 is CASGDVQVRDRNSDYTF. CDR3 bases read: TGTGCCAGCGGTGATGTCCAGGTCCGGGACAGGAACTCC.

About this clone itself: Gene names refer to mouse genes. The read terminates 4 residues ahead of where the CDR3 ends, so the germline J gene completes it. V is TRBV2 and J is TRBJ2-5; maybe TRBD2 (5 bases). CDR3 length: 14 amino acids. Trimming shortened V by 0 bases and J by 3 bases, and 7 bases separated the two germline ends. Per germline, CDR1 LGHNA and CDR2 YSYQKL. The sequenced CDR3 bases are TGTGCCAGCAGCCAAGACTGGGAGCAAGAC. It specifies CASSQDWEQD. The whole CDR3 reads CASSQDWEQDTQYF.

This clone has ten or more counts. Mouse gene names and germline throughout. The CDR3 end lies 3 residues beyond the end of the read and is filled in from the germline J gene. V usage is TRBV19 and J usage is TRBJ1-6; TRBD1 aligns across 7 bases. TRBJ1-6 is flagged as an ORF with uncertain function. The CDR3 is 14 amino acids. CDR1 and CDR2 from the germline V gene are FNHDT and SITEND (reference sequence). V lost 5 bases to trimming and J lost 5 bases; unmatched junction nucleotides: 4. The CDR3 loop reads CASRRDRNNSPLYF. CDR3 bases read: TGTGCCAGCAGACGGGACAGAAATAATTCGCCC.

This clone was observed at least ten times. Any gene name here is a mouse gene name. The sequenced fragment ends 4 residues before the CDR3 boundary, so the rest is inferred from the germline J gene. The chain couples TRBV13-3 to TRBJ2-3, with 10 bases identical to TRBD2. There are 16 residues in the CDR3. CDR1 is NNHDY and CDR2 is SYVADS in the germline V gene. The trim removed 4 bases at V and 0 bases at J, leaving 5 bases unmatched. Here the CDR3 reads CASSLDWGTSAETLYF. Incomplete CDR3 DNA: TGTGCCAGCAGTTTGGACTGGGGGACTAGTGCAGAA.

This clone is labeled as medium-sized. Mouse germline and gene names are used. The read terminates 4 residues ahead of where the CDR3 ends, so the germline J gene completes it. The chain combines TRBV1 with TRBJ2-1, with 9 nucleotides matching TRBD2. Germline loops: CDR1 NSQYPW, CDR2 LRSPGD (reference sequence). J gave up 1 base and V 0 bases, and 1 base lay outside the gene matches. This CDR3 comprises 16 residues. The covered CDR3 bases are TGCACCTGCAGTGCAGATGGGACTGGGAACTATGCT. It translates to CTCSADGTGNYA. The complete CDR3 reads CTCSADGTGNYAEQFF.

This clone was seen at least ten times. The genes are named according to mouse. Sequencing ends 4 residues short of the CDR3 end; the germline J gene provides the rest. This sequence joins TRBV13-2 and TRBJ2-7, with D tentatively TRBD1 (6 bases). Germline values: CDR1 NNHNN, CDR2 SYGAGS (reference sequence). The CDR3 is 15 residues long. The germline V and J ends were trimmed by 0 bases and 2 bases, with 12 bases remaining between them. CDR3: CASGDARQGTYEQYF. The CDR3 DNA, read in part, is TGTGCCAGCGGTGATGCCCGGCAGGGGACCTAT.

The table lists this clone with many counts. Gene labels here are mouse ones. The CDR3 extends 4 residues past the end of the read, so its final part is completed from the germline J gene. J is TRBJ2-1 and V is TRBV5; 10 bases are shared with TRBD1. The CDR3 sequence is 16 residues long. V gave up 0 bases and J gave up 4 bases; unmatched junction bases: 3. Germline-derived CDR1 and CDR2 are LGHNA and YNLKQL (reference sequence). The CDR3 here is CASSQDRDRGYAEQFF. The part of the CDR3 DNA that was read is TGTGCCAGCAGCCAAGATCGGGACAGGGGATATGCT.

A word on this clone: Any gene name here is a mouse gene name. The read terminates 4 residues before the CDR3 end, so the remaining end is supplied by the germline J gene. V is TRBV13-2 and J is TRBJ2-5; 7 bases align to TRBD1. After removal of 3 bases from V and 3 bases from J, the junction contained 1 base not matched to a gene. Germline V gives CDR1 NNHNN, CDR2 SYGAGS (reference sequence). The CDR3 is made up of 13 amino acids. The CDR3 loop reads CASGARGQDTQYF. The CDR3 bases that were read are TGTGCCAGCGGTGCCAGGGGGCAAGAC.

This clone appeared many times. Gene names are the mouse ones. Read data end 4 residues before the CDR3 end; the end is taken from the germline J gene. This sequence joins TRBV5 and TRBJ2-7; 7 bases are a match to TRBD1. Germline assignment: CDR1 LGHNA and CDR2 YNLKQL (reference sequence). Trimming at V came to 4 bases and at J to 0 bases, leaving 3 bases not matched to a gene. The CDR3 is 14 amino acids. The CDR3 loop is CASSPGQSSYEQYF. The sequenced part of the CDR3 DNA is TGTGCCAGCAGCCCGGGACAGAGCTCCTAT.

Ten or more counts support this clone. The gene names here belong to mouse. The read ends 4 residues before the CDR3 terminus; that terminus is restored from the germline J gene. The genes are TRBV29 and TRBJ2-7, with a tentative D call TRBD1 (6 bases). Trimming took 6 bases from V and 0 from J, leaving 6 bases between them. CDR1 is MSHET, CDR2 SYDVDS, per germline. The CDR3 contains 12 residues. CDR3: CASRDSSYEQYF. CDR3 bases read: TGTGCTAGCAGGGACAGCTCCTAT.

This clone was counted many times. Mouse gene names apply. The read finishes 4 residues shy of the CDR3 end, and the germline J gene is used to complete it. The chain uses TRBV13-3 and TRBJ2-3; TRBD1 is a possible D gene (6 bases). The germline V gene encodes CDR1 NNHDY and CDR2 SYVADS. The V and J ends lost 0 bases and 0 bases respectively, with 11 bases between them. The CDR3 runs to 16 residues. This CDR3 reads CASSDAQGGSAETLYF. Partial CDR3 DNA: TGTGCCAGCAGTGATGCACAGGGAGGGAGTGCAGAA.

In this sample, this clone turned up a few times. Gene names and germline refer to mouse. Sequencing ends 4 residues short of the CDR3 end; the germline J gene provides the rest. J is TRBJ2-7 and V is TRBV31, with 11 bases identical to TRBD1. Germline CDR1 GKSSPN, CDR2 SITVG. The trim removed 0 bases at V and 3 bases at J, leaving 4 bases unmatched. This CDR3 spans 15 amino acids. The CDR3 here is CAWSLVGTGGYEQYF. Partial CDR3 DNA: TGTGCCTGGAGTCTAGTGGGGACAGGGGGCTAT.

By its share, this clone is medium-sized. Germline and genes here are mouse. The CDR3 bases that were read are TGCACCTGCAGTGAAGACTGGGGGGGCTAT. Translated, it gives CTCSEDWGGY. The full-length CDR3 reads as CTCSEDWGGYEQYF. This chain connects TRBV1 to TRBJ2-7; 11 bases fit TRBD2. The observed sequence ends 4 residues before the CDR3 terminus, with the missing tail filled in from the germline J gene. J gave up 3 bases and V 4 bases, and 2 bases lay outside the gene matches. This CDR3 has 14 amino acids. Germline V gene data show CDR1 as NSQYPW and CDR2 as LRSPGD (reference sequence). The variable domain in full, with the rest retrieved from reference TRBV1 and TRBJ2-7, is VTLLEQNPRWRLVPRGQAVNLRCILKNSQYPWMSWYQQDLQKQLQWLFTLRSPGDKEVKSLPGADYLATRVTDTELRLQVANMSQGRTLYCTCSEDWGGYEQYFGPGTRLTVL.

Turning to this clone: The germline and genes are mouse ones. The read terminates 4 residues ahead of where the CDR3 ends, so the germline J gene completes it. This chain joins TRBV13-1 and TRBJ2-7, with a tentative D call TRBD1 (6 bases). Per germline, CDR1 NSHNY and CDR2 SYGAGN. V lost 0 bases, J lost 0 bases, and 10 bases lay in between. The CDR3 totals 15 residues. CDR3 DNA, as far as it was read: TGTGCCAGCAGTGATGCGGGACACCGCTCCTAT. Translation gives CASSDAGHRSY. In full, the CDR3 is CASSDAGHRSYEQYF.

In this sample, this clone turned up many times. Gene labels here are mouse ones. The sequenced CDR3 bases are TGTGCCAGCAGTATAGATGTGGGGGTGAACTATGCT. The encoded protein is CASSIDVGVNYA. The full CDR3 is CASSIDVGVNYAEQFF. V usage is TRBV19 and J usage is TRBJ2-1, with D perhaps TRBD2 (6 bases). With the read ending 4 residues before the CDR3 end, the germline J gene is used to fill in that end. V was cut by 0 bases and J by 1 base, with 11 bases left in between. CDR3 length: 16 residues. Germline V gene data show CDR1 as FNHDT and CDR2 as SITEND (reference sequence).

This clone is large within its sample. Gene names follow the mouse nomenclature. The CDR3 extends 4 residues past the end of the read, so its final part is completed from the germline J gene. The chain employs TRBV1 and TRBJ1-2; no reliable D call. CDR1 and CDR2 (germline): NSQYPW, LRSPGD (reference sequence). The CDR3 loop spans 13 amino acids. CDR3 amino acids: CTCSADRGSDYTF. The DNA read from the CDR3 is TGCACCTGCAGTGCAGATCGAGGGTCC.

This clone occurred a few times. Germline and genes: mouse. Read coverage stops 4 residues before the CDR3 terminus; the germline J gene supplies the remainder. This rearrangement joins TRBV5 to TRBJ2-2; TRBD1 matches at 7 bases. The V and J ends lost 3 bases and 0 bases, in that order; junction bases with no gene match: 1. Germline loops: CDR1 LGHNA, CDR2 YNLKQL (reference sequence). The CDR3 contains 15 residues. CDR3 region: CASSQQGANTGQLYF. The sequenced CDR3 bases are TGTGCCAGCAGCCAGCAGGGGGCAAACACCGGG.